The entry that follows covers one T cell receptor beta chain sequence. Germline assignment: CDR1 KGHDR and CDR2 SFDVKD. Trimming cost V 10 bases and J 0 bases, with 8 bases left between them. This CDR3 is built from 13 residues. This entry is derived from a study of CD8 T cells in Susac syndrome. Random hexamers were used to reverse transcribe an amount of about 0.5 to 1 ug RNA. Amplification of TCR beta CDR3 used immunoSEQ multiplex PCR across 54 Vbeta and 13 Jbeta. TCRdb passed the immunoSEQ multiplex PCR reads through MiXCR, listing each CDR3 protein once. The sample holds a few hundred thousand distinct CDR3 sequences, 95% seen once.

J is TRBJ2-2 and V is TRBV24-1; D unresolved. The receptor was isolated from a human donor with multiple sclerosis. The specimen was CD4+ T cells from PBMCs. CDR3 region: CATAQSNTGELFF. CDR3 nucleotides: TGTGCCACTGCACAGTCGAACACCGGGGAGCTGTTTTTT.